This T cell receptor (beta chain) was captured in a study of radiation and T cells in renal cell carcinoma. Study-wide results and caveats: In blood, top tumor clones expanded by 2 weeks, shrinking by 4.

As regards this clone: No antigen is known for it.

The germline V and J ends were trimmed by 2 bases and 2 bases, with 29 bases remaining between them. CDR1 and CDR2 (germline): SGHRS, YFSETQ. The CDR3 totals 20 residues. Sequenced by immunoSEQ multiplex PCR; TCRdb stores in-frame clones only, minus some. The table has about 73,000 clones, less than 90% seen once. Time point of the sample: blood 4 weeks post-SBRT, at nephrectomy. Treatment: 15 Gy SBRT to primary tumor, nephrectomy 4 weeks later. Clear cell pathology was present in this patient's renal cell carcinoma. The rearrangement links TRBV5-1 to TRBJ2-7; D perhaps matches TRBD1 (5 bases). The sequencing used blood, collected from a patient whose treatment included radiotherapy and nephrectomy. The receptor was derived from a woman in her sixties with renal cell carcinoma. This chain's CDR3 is CASSFPTNSFDSTRPYEQYF. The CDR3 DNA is TGCGCCAGCAGCTTTCCCACTAATTCCTTCGACAGCACCCGACCCTACGAGCAGTACTTC.